One sample yielded the 11 T cell receptor beta chains listed below, sequenced in a study of T-cell reconstitution after alpha-beta-depleted transplantation in children. The library targeted TCRbeta and was prepared with unique molecular identifiers. Each CDR3 protein is one row after TCRdb ran MiXCR on the PCR reads. The sample has 330,000 or so distinct CDR3 sequences, roughly a tenth seen once. The material sequenced was PBMCs, taken before TCRalphabeta/CD19-depleted stem cell transplant. The receptors come from a boy under three years old with acute myeloid leukemia, due to receive a stem cell transplant.

This clonotype was observed at least ten times. The chain employs TRBV28 and TRBJ1-5, with 9 bases fitting TRBD1. After removal of 6 bases from V and 5 bases from J, the junction contained 2 bases not matched to a gene. This CDR3 is built from 13 residues. The germline V gene has CDR1 MDHEN and CDR2 SYDVKM. CDR3 nucleotide sequence: TGTGCCAGCAGAGGGGACAGGGATCAGCCCCAGCATTTT. Amino acids: CASRGDRDQPQHF. Full variable domain (missing parts from reference TRBV28 and TRBJ1-5): DVKVTQSSRYLVKRTGEKVFLECVQDMDHENMFWYRQDPGLGLRLIYFSYDVKMKEKGDIPEGYSVSREKKERFSLILESASTNQTSMYLCASRGDRDQPQHFGDGTRLSIL.

V and J are TRBV6-5 and TRBJ1-1, with D possibly TRBD1 on 6 matching bases. CDR1 and CDR2 from the germline V gene are MNHEY and SVGAGI. The CDR3 contains 16 residues. Trimming stripped 0 bases from V and 3 bases from J, with 14 bases between. DNA of the CDR3: TGTGCCAGCAGTTACTCGACTCGGGGGGCGGACACTGAAGCTTTCTTT. The encoded protein is CASSYSTRGADTEAFF.

Ten or more counts support this clonotype. V usage is TRBV28 and J usage is TRBJ1-5; the D is unclear. V lost 1 base, J lost 0 bases, and 19 bases lay in between. The CDR3 covers 19 residues. Germline CDR1 MDHEN, CDR2 SYDVKM. The CDR3 DNA sequence: TGTGCCAGCAGTTTATTAGGTGGCCGGGGAATTAATAGCAATCAGCCCCAGCATTTT. Encoded protein: CASSLLGGRGINSNQPQHF.

This clonotype occurred many times. The rearrangement links TRBV5-1 to TRBJ2-7; D is ambiguous. The CDR3 has 12 residues. The V end lost 4 bases, the J end lost 3 bases, and 8 bases lay between the germline ends. CDR1 SGHRS and CDR2 YFSETQ come from the germline V gene. CDR3 loop: CASSPNGYEQYF. The CDR3 DNA reads as TGCGCCAGCAGCCCCAACGGCTACGAGCAGTACTTC.

This clonotype was picked up many times. The genes are TRBV29-1 and TRBJ2-7; D perhaps matches TRBD2 (5 bases). Trimming cost V 7 bases and J 3 bases, with 13 bases left between them. CDR3 length: 12 residues. Germline V gene sequence: CDR1 SQVTM, CDR2 ANQGSEA. CDR3 sequence (DNA): TGCAGCGCCCGGGGAAACATCTACGAGCAGTACTTC. This translates into CSARGNIYEQYF.

This clonotype was seen a handful of times. The V gene is TRBV5-1, the J gene TRBJ2-5; 7 bases line up with TRBD1. The CDR3 contains 14 residues. The J segment lost 5 bases and the V segment lost 4 bases, leaving 8 bases of the junction unmatched. Germline CDR1 is SGHRS and CDR2 is YFSETQ. The CDR3 bases are TGCGCCAGCAGCCCGGGACAGCCTGCGGAGACCCAGTACTTC. The encoded protein is CASSPGQPAETQYF.

This clonotype was seen ten or more times. V is TRBV28 and J is TRBJ2-1, with TRBD1 matching over 7 bases. This CDR3 has 10 amino acids. J was trimmed by 12 bases and V by 8 bases; bases with no gene match: 4. Germline-derived CDR1 and CDR2 are MDHEN and SYDVKM. CDR3 nucleotides: TGTGCCAGCGGGTGGACAGGGCAGTTCTTC. Protein: CASGWTGQFF.

This clonotype was counted at least ten times. The chain has TRBV4-2 and TRBJ2-5; TRBD2 aligns across 10 bases. Germline CDR1 is LGHNA and CDR2 is YNFKEQ. V dropped 0 bases and J dropped 4; count of bases not matched to a gene: 8. The CDR3 is 17 amino acids. CDR3 loop: CASSQDKAGGPGETQYF. The CDR3, as DNA: TGTGCCAGCAGCCAAGACAAAGCGGGAGGGCCCGGAGAGACCCAGTACTTC.

In its sample, this clonotype was seen many times. This chain uses TRBV7-9 with TRBJ2-5; 9 bases are shared with TRBD2. Germline V gives CDR1 SEHNR, CDR2 FQNEAQ (reference sequence). The CDR3 length is 15 residues. V shed 6 bases, J shed 2 bases, and the junction held 7 bases outside the gene matches. The CDR3 DNA reads as TGTGCCAGCAGGGCCGCGGGGGGGTGGCAAGAGACCCAGTACTTC. It is translated as CASRAAGGWQETQYF.

This clonotype was seen more than once but under ten times. CDR3 coding DNA: TGTGCCAGCAGTTTGTTTGACAGGGCCGGGAGCTATGGCTACACCTTC. Translated: CASSLFDRAGSYGYTF. The chain combines TRBV28 with TRBJ1-2; 7 nucleotides line up with TRBD1. The CDR3 length is 16 residues. Germline V gene data show CDR1 as MDHEN and CDR2 as SYDVKM. V trimming: 3 bases; J trimming: 4 bases; junction bases outside the gene matches: 11.

The chain has TRBV12-3 or TRBV12-4 and TRBJ2-1, with 10 nucleotides matching TRBD1. The CDR3 is made up of 14 amino acids. J gave up 8 bases and V 3 bases, and 4 bases lay outside the gene matches. CDR3 nucleotides: TGTGCCAGCAGTTTGGACAGGGGGGACCATGAGCAGTTCTTC. It is translated as CASSLDRGDHEQFF.